This TCR beta chain was obtained from a study of blood T cells in healthy people across ages. PCR was performed a second time for about 6 to 11 cycles using a sample-barcoded 5' primer and a J-beta primer mix. The template-switch adaptor, which had 12 random nucleotides, put a tag on each cDNA molecule. TCRdb itself ran the 5' RACE reads through MiXCR, one entry per CDR3 protein. The data contain around 710,000 distinct CDR3 sequences, about 40% of them singletons. As regards this clonotype: The antigen remains undetermined.

Study-wide results and caveats: Comparison with aged donors showed that long-lived donors had more naive CD4+ cells and higher diversity. Investigators viewed diversity estimates from one million T cells as underestimates, the study reported.

The specimen sequenced was blood. The source is a woman aged 55-69 years in good health.

This chain's CDR3 is CSVHGQGREAFF. The CDR3 DNA follows: TGCAGCGTCCACGGACAGGGGAGAGAAGCTTTCTTT. The chain joins TRBV29-1 to TRBJ1-1; 9 positions match TRBD1. The CDR3 is made up of 12 amino acids. J lost 8 bases, V lost 6 bases, and 7 bases had no gene match. Germline V lookup: CDR1 SQVTM, CDR2 ANQGSEA.